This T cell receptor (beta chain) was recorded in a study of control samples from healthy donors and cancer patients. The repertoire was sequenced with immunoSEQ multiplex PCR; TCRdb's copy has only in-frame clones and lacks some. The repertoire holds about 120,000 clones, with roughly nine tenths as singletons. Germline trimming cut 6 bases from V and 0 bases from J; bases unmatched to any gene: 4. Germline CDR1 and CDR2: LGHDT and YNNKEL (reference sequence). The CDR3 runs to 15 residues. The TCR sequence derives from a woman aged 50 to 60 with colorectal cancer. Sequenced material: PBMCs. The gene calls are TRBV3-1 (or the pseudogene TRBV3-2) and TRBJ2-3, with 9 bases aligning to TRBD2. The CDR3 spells CASSPLAGSTDTQYF. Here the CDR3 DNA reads TGTGCCAGCAGTCCCCTAGCGGGAAGCACAGATACGCAGTATTTT.